This T cell receptor beta chain was identified during a study of memory CD4+ T cells and cytomegalovirus serostatus. Study conclusions and caveats: About two fifths of the roughly 150 known CMV-associated TCRbeta sequences appeared in CD4+ memory.

The CDR3 contains 13 residues. CDR1 and CDR2 from the germline V gene are SGHTA and FQGNSA. V dropped 4 bases and J dropped 10 bases, with 16 bases sitting between them. Single viable CD3+CD4+CD8-CD45RO+ cells were sorted as the memory CD4+ T cells. Serostatus was set by detecting CMV pp150, pp28, p38, p52 IgG. On this clone: Its cognate antigen is unknown.

Original analysis: After removing out-of-frame reads, over 2 million distinct TCRbeta sequences remained. Measured with immunoSEQ multiplex PCR; TCRdb has only the in-frame clones, and not every one. V, J and clone size derive from that table, while D and trimming were established from the DNA sequence. The sample lists 70,000 to 90,000 clones; 60% to 80% were seen once. The chain links TRBV7-2 to TRBJ1-1, with D perhaps TRBD1 (5 bases). Sequencing was done on a sample of memory CD4+ T cells from blood. The origin of this receptor is an adult in good health and CMV-seropositive. In nucleotides, the CDR3 is TGTGCCAGCAGCTGGCAGCGGGGGGAGGGAGCTTTCTTT. The encoded protein is CASSWQRGEGAFF.